The entry that follows covers one TCR beta chain sequence. The data derive from a study of T cells in Graves' hyperthyroidism and ophthalmopathy. Regions amplified from RNA transcripts were the TCR beta CDR3 regions. The HTBI primer set was used in a first-round RT-PCR of the TCR CDR3. One entry per CDR3 protein, called by TCRdb with MiXCR from the multiplex PCR reads. There are about 300,000 distinct CDR3 sequences in the sample; roughly a fifth occur only once, and less than 40% lies in the top ten. Germline loops: CDR1 KGHDR, CDR2 SFDVKD. This CDR3 region has 18 residues. The J segment lost 8 bases and the V segment lost 3 bases, leaving 13 bases of the junction unmatched.

This chain links TRBV24-1 with TRBJ2-1, with 12 bases fitting TRBD1. The sequenced sample consisted of blood. The receptor comes from a man aged 50 to 60 with Graves' ophthalmopathy. CDR3 nucleotides: TGTGCCACCAGTGATCCCCGCCGGGGGGACAGGGGGCTTCATGAGCAGTTCTTC. Its translation is CATSDPRRGDRGLHEQFF.